A selection of T cell receptor beta chains follows, all from one sample in a study of control samples from healthy donors and cancer patients. Assay used: immunoSEQ multiplex PCR; TCRdb lists only in-frame clones, some missing. The sample contains more than 65,000 clones, roughly 84% of which appear only once. Sample: blood. The receptor set was obtained from a man aged 45 to 65 in good health. Each CDR3 is given with its conserved first and last residue. The D gene is left open where the match is weak. Clone size is stated in some rows and not others, as once, few, many or a class when expanded.

clone_size d_call j_call v_call cdr3_aa cdr3_nt
- TRBD2 TRBJ2-2 TRBV5-1 CASRSGGVANTGELFF TGCGCCAGCAGGTCGGGAGGGGTTGCGAACACCGGGGAGCTGTTTTTT
- TRBD1 TRBJ1-2 TRBV9 CASSQTGGAENYGYTF TGTGCCAGCAGCCAGACAGGGGGCGCAGAGAACTATGGCTACACCTTC
few - TRBJ2-2 TRBV11-2 CASSPLRTGELFF TGTGCCAGCAGCCCTCTGAGAACCGGGGAGCTGTTTTTT
- TRBD2 TRBJ2-5 TRBV30 CAWGLAGKQETQYF TGTGCCTGGGGACTAGCGGGAAAGCAAGAGACCCAGTACTTC
- TRBD2 TRBJ2-5 TRBV30 CAWSEGRGVLKETQYF TGTGCCTGGAGTGAGGGGCGGGGGGTCCTAAAAGAGACCCAGTACTTC
- TRBD2 TRBJ2-7 TRBV7-3 CASSLSSGRPHEQYF TGTGCCAGCAGCTTATCTAGCGGGAGGCCCCACGAGCAGTACTTC
- TRBD2 TRBJ2-1 TRBV7-2 CASSLASGLPYNEQFF TGTGCCAGCAGCTTAGCTTCGGGACTACCCTACAATGAGCAGTTCTTC
- - TRBJ2-7 TRBV19 CASSIGRRSSYEQYF TGTGCCAGTAGTATAGGCCGACGGAGCTCCTACGAGCAGTACTTC
- TRBD2 TRBJ2-1 TRBV29-1 CSVEGLAEYNEQFF TGCAGCGTTGAAGGACTAGCGGAATACAATGAGCAGTTCTTC
- - TRBJ1-1 TRBV14 CASSQLGNTEAFF TGTGCCAGCAGCCAATTAGGGAACACTGAAGCTTTCTTT
medium-sized TRBD2 TRBJ2-1 TRBV19 CASGLVTYNEQFF TGTGCCAGTGGACTAGTCACCTACAATGAGCAGTTCTTC
- - TRBJ2-7 TRBV27 CASRGGGRPNYEQYF TGTGCCAGCAGAGGTGGCGGTAGGCCCAACTACGAGCAGTACTTC
- - TRBJ2-3 TRBV3-1/TRBV3-2 CASSQAARGSTDTQYF TGTGCCAGCAGCCAAGCCGCTAGGGGGAGCACAGATACGCAGTATTTT
- - TRBJ2-7 TRBV21-1 CASSKDRMGEQYF TGTGCCAGCAGCAAAGATCGGATGGGAGAGCAGTACTTC
- - TRBJ1-1 TRBV2 CASSQGSVMNTEAFF TGTGCCAGCAGTCAGGGGTCTGTAATGAACACTGAAGCTTTCTTT
- TRBD1 TRBJ1-5 TRBV27 CASSFRGGVTQPQHF TGTGCCAGCAGTTTCAGGGGGGGGGTAACTCAGCCCCAGCATTTT
- - TRBJ2-3 TRBV9 CASSPTTDTQYF TGTGCCAGTTCACCAACTACAGATACGCAGTATTTT
- - TRBJ1-5 TRBV19 CASSSIQGEGQPQHF TGTGCCAGTAGTTCTATCCAGGGAGAGGGCCAGCCCCAGCATTTT
- TRBD2 TRBJ2-1 TRBV4-3 CASSQAREQIPTPGLAYNEQFF TGCGCCAGCAGCCAGGCGCGGGAACAGATCCCCACCCCGGGACTAGCCTACAATGAGCAGTTCTTC
- TRBD1 TRBJ1-5 TRBV7-2 CASSPDRATNQPQHF TGTGCCAGCAGCCCTGACAGGGCAACCAATCAGCCCCAGCATTTT
once TRBD1 TRBJ1-2 TRBV30 CAWSAGQGGYGYTF TGTGCCTGGAGTGCCGGACAGGGAGGGTATGGCTACACCTTC
once TRBD2 TRBJ2-7 TRBV6-2/TRBV6-3 CASSVKLTSPYDYEQYF TGTGCCAGCAGTGTCAAGCTGACTAGCCCATACGACTACGAGCAGTACTTC
- - TRBJ1-1 TRBV18 CASSPPGNTEAFF TGTGCCAGCTCACCACCGGGTAACACTGAAGCTTTCTTT
- - TRBJ2-7 TRBV13 CASSLGGIVYEQYF TGTGCCAGCAGCTTAGGGGGTATAGTCTACGAGCAGTACTTC
- TRBD2 TRBJ2-7 TRBV5-1 CASSPGGRERREQYF TGCGCCAGCAGCCCGGGGGGGCGGGAGCGTCGCGAGCAGTACTTC
- TRBD2 TRBJ2-2 TRBV6-2/TRBV6-3 CASSYVAGVVGELFF TGTGCCAGCAGTTATGTAGCGGGAGTGGTCGGGGAGCTGTTTTTT
- - TRBJ1-1 TRBV11-3 CASSLVLGGLNTEAFF TGTGCCAGCAGCTTAGTTTTGGGAGGGCTGAACACTGAAGCTTTCTTT
- TRBD1 TRBJ1-2 TRBV11-3 CASSVTSGTGGNYGYTF TGTGCCAGCAGCGTGACATCCGGGACAGGGGGAAACTATGGCTACACCTTC
few - TRBJ1-6 TRBV6-5 CASSYSSISSPLHF TGTGCCAGCAGTTACTCGTCTATTAGTTCACCCCTCCACTTT
- - TRBJ1-1 TRBV5-6 CASSLGWEAFF TGTGCCAGCAGCTTGGGCTGGGAAGCTTTCTTT
- - TRBJ2-2 TRBV7-2 CASSFASGGTGELFF TGTGCCAGCAGCTTCGCCTCCGGGGGCACCGGGGAGCTGTTTTTT
- - TRBJ2-3 TRBV9 CASSVEETRPTQYF TGTGCCAGCAGCGTAGAAGAGACCCGGCCCACGCAGTATTTT
few - TRBJ1-5 TRBV24-1 CATSGMGVHQPQHF TGTGCCACCAGTGGGATGGGAGTCCATCAGCCCCAGCATTTT
- - TRBJ2-7 TRBV11-3 CASSSGLGTYEQYF TGTGCCAGCAGCTCGGGACTGGGGACCTACGAGCAGTACTTC
- TRBD1 TRBJ2-5 TRBV5-4 CASSSPTGQETQYF TGTGCCAGCAGCTCCCCGACAGGGCAAGAGACCCAGTACTTC
- - TRBJ1-1 TRBV24-1 CATSDHGGPDTEAFF TGTGCCACCAGTGATCATGGGGGCCCTGACACTGAAGCTTTCTTT
- TRBD2 TRBJ2-1 TRBV7-2 CASTQGTSGLGEQFF TGTGCCAGCACCCAGGGGACTAGCGGGTTGGGTGAGCAGTTCTTC
once - TRBJ1-4 TRBV19 CASSISPARSEKLFF TGTGCCAGTAGTATATCACCGGCGAGGTCCGAAAAACTGTTTTTT
- - TRBJ2-7 TRBV6-2/TRBV6-3 CASSYQVGDVVYEQYF TGTGCCAGCAGTTACCAGGTCGGGGACGTGGTTTACGAGCAGTACTTC
- TRBD2 TRBJ2-1 TRBV12-3/TRBV12-4 CASSRGRGNEQFF TGTGCCAGCAGTCGCGGGAGGGGCAATGAGCAGTTCTTC
- - TRBJ2-3 TRBV7-9 CASSPAGGKADTQYF TGTGCCAGCAGCCCAGCCGGCGGGAAGGCAGATACGCAGTATTTT